Described below is a single TCR beta chain sequence and its context. These data are taken from a study of blood T cell repertoires in COVID-19. Whole-study context: Acute-phase and convalescent COVID-19 samples originated in the United States, Italy and Spain. Sample material is recorded as cDNA or gDNA derived from T cells, B-cell-depleted T cells, or PBMCs.

V shed 8 bases and J shed 5 bases, with 16 bases lying between them. Per the germline V gene, CDR1 is MNHEY and CDR2 is SVGAGI. This CDR3 is built from 14 residues. In the original analysis: The assay estimated nucleated cells by amplifying reference gene primers. Profiled with immunoSEQ multiplex PCR; TCRdb holds only in-frame clones, not every one. The V and J calls and clone size are taken from that table; D and trimming were inferred from the DNA. Of 82,000 or so clones listed, around nine tenths were seen once; the top ten hold roughly 1.2%. Sequenced sample: PBMCs or T cells enriched from blood (not recorded which). This TCR was recovered from a woman aged 50 to 60 with acute COVID-19. V and J are TRBV6-5 and TRBJ2-1, with D possibly being TRBD2 (6 bases). The CDR3 nucleotides are TGTGCCAGCCTTCTAGCGTGGGGCGACAATGAGCAGTTCTTC. Residues: CASLLAWGDNEQFF.